The clone carrying this T cell receptor (beta chain) was seen more than once but under ten times. What it recognizes is unknown. CDR3 length: 14 residues. Germline V gives CDR1 SQVTM, CDR2 ANQGSEA. The V end lost 5 bases, the J end lost 1 base, and 14 bases lay between the germline ends. Sequenced material consisted of expressed TCRB transcripts (all of the isolated RNA was reverse transcribed). Repertoires were generated with immunoSEQ multiplex PCR, while TCRdb's copy carries only in-frame clones and drops some. The table shows hundreds of thousands of clones, with about an eighth occurring only once. The record originates from a study of beta chain features in type 1 diabetes. General study findings and limits: It was among patients, rather than healthy donors, that naive, central memory and Treg TCRB repertoires appeared more similar. Type 1 diabetes patients had TCRB CDR3s that were shorter (moderately but significantly so) in all four CD4+ subsets.

The sequence came from a man aged 18 to 29 with type 1 diabetes. This sequence joins TRBV29-1 and TRBJ1-1; D gene uncertain. The sequenced material came from naive CD4+ T cells from blood. CDR3 sequence reads: CSVSPEHPNTEAFF. CDR3 coding DNA: TGCAGCGTTAGTCCGGAGCACCCGAACACTGAAGCTTTCTTT.